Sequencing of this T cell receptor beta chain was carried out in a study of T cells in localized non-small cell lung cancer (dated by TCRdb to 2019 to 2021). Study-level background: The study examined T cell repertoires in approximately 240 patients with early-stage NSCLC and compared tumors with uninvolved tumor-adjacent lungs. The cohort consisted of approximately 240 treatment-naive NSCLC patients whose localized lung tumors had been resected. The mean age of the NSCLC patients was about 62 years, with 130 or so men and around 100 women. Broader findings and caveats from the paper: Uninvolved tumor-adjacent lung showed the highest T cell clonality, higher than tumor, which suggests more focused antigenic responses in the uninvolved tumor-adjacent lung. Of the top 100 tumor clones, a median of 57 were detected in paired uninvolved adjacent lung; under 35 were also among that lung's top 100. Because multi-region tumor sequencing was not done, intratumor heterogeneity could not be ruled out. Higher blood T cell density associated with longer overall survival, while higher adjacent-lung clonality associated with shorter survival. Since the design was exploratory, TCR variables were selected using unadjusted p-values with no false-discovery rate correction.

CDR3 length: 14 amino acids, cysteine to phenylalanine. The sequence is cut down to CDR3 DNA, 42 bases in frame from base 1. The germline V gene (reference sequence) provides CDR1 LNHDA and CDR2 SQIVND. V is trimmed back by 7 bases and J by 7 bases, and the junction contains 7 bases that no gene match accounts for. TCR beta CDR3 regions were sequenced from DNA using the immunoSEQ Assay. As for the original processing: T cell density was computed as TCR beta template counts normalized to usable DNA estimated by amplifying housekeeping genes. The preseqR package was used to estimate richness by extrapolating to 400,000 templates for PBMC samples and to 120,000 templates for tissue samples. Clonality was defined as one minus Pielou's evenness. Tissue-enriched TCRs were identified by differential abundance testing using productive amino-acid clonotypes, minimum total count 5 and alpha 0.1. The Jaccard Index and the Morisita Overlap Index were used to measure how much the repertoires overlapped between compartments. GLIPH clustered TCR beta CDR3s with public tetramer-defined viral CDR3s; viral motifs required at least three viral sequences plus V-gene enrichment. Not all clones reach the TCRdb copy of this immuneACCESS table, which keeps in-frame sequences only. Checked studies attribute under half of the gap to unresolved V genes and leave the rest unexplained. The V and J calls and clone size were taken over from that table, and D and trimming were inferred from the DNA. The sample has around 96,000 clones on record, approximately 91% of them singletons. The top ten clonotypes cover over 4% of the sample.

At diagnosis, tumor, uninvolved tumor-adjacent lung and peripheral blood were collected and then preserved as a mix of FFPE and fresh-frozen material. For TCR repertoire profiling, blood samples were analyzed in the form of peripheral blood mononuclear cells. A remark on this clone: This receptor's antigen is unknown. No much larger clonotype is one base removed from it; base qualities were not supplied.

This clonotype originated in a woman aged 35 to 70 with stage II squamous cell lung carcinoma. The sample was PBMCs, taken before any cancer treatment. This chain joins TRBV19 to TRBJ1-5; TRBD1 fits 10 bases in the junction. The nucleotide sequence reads TGTGCCAGTACCAGACAGGGGGCTAGCCAGCCCCAGCATTTT. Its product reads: CASTRQGASQPQHF.